This T cell receptor beta chain appears in the sequencing data of a study of blood T cell repertoires in COVID-19. Some clones are missing from TCRdb's copy, which holds only in-frame ones; the method was immunoSEQ multiplex PCR. This table has 200,000 to 250,000 clones, 82% appearing once. Per germline, CDR1 WNHNN and CDR2 SYGVQD (reference sequence). The CDR3 totals 14 residues. Trimming took 2 bases from V and 5 from J, leaving 11 bases between them. The chain combines TRBV10-1 with TRBJ2-3, with D perhaps matching TRBD1 (6 bases). Sequenced: peripheral blood. The TCR originated in a woman in her sixties or seventies with acute or convalescent COVID-19. The CDR3 DNA reads as TGCGCCAGCAGTGAGACAGGGACCATAGATACGCAGTATTTT. This translates into CASSETGTIDTQYF.